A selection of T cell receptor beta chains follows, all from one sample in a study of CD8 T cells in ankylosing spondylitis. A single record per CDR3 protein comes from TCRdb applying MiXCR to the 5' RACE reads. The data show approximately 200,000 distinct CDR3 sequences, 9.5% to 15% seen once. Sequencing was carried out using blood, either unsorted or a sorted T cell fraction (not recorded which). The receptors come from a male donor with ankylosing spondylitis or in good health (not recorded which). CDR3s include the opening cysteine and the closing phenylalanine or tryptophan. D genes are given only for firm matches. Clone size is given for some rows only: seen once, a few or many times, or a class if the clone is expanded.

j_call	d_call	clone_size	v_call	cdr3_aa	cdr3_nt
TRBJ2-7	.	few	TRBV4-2	CASSQGPGNEQYF	TGTGCCAGCAGCCAAGGGCCTGGCAACGAGCAGTACTTC
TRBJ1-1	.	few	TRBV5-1	CASSLAGGAEAFF	TGCGCCAGCAGCTTGGCCGGGGGAGCTGAAGCTTTCTTT
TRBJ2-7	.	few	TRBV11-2	CASSLDPPTDSSYEQYF	TGTGCCAGCAGCTTAGATCCGCCGACCGATAGCTCCTACGAGCAGTACTTC
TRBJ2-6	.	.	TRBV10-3	CAISESLPGFGANVLTF	TGTGCCATCAGTGAGAGTCTCCCCGGGTTCGGGGCCAACGTCCTGACTTTC
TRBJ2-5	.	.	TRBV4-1	CASSPAPGETQYF	TGCGCCAGCAGCCCCGCTCCAGGAGAGACCCAGTACTTC
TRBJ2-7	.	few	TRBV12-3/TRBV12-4	CASSLAPGNEQYF	TGTGCCAGCAGTTTAGCGCCAGGGAACGAGCAGTACTTC
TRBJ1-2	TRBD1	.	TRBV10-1	CASSESGGNGYTF	TGCGCCAGCAGTGAGTCAGGGGGCAATGGCTACACCTTC
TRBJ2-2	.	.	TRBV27	CASHARGGYTGELFF	TGTGCCAGTCATGCCAGAGGAGGTTACACCGGGGAGCTGTTTTTT
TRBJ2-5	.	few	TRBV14	CASSQGVRMEETQYF	TGTGCCAGCAGCCAAGGCGTTAGGATGGAAGAGACCCAGTACTTC
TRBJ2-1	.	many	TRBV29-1	CSGLPGGRNEQFF	TGCAGCGGACTCCCTGGGGGGAGGAATGAGCAGTTCTTC
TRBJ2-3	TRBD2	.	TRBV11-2	CASSLEISWLAGEIHTDTQYF	TGTGCCAGCAGCTTAGAGATATCGTGGCTAGCGGGAGAGATACACACAGATACGCAGTATTTT
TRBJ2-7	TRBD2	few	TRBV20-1	CSASGVAGFYEQYF	TGCAGTGCTAGTGGGGTAGCGGGATTCTACGAGCAGTACTTC
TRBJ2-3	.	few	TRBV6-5	CASSYSTDSGWTDTQYF	TGTGCCAGCAGTTACTCGACGGATAGCGGTTGGACAGATACGCAGTATTTT
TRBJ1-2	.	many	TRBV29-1	CSVESGQNYGYTF	TGCAGCGTTGAATCGGGCCAGAACTATGGCTACACCTTC
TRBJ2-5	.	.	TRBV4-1	CASSQGVGEARETQYF	TGCGCCAGCAGCCAAGGGGTAGGGGAGGCCCGAGAGACCCAGTACTTC
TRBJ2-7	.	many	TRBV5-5	CASSLVWQSYEQYF	TGTGCCAGCAGCTTGGTTTGGCAGAGCTACGAGCAGTACTTC
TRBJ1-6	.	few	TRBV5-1	CASSLVTGAQSPLHF	TGCGCCAGCAGCTTGGTTACGGGGGCCCAATCACCCCTCCACTTT
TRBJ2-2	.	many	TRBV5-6	CASSLDAPTNTGELFF	TGTGCCAGCAGCTTGGACGCCCCTACGAACACCGGGGAGCTGTTTTTT
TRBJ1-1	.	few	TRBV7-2	CASSLGIQGYNTEAFF	TGTGCCAGCAGCTTAGGAATCCAGGGATACAACACTGAAGCTTTCTTT
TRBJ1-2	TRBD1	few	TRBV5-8	CASGRDRDPYGYTF	TGTGCCAGCGGGAGAGACAGGGACCCTTATGGCTACACCTTC
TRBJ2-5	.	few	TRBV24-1	CATSDMETQYF	TGTGCCACCAGTGATATGGAGACCCAGTACTTC
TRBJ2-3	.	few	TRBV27	CASSSRDVPSTDTQYF	TGTGCCAGCAGTTCCCGTGACGTCCCTAGCACAGATACGCAGTATTTT
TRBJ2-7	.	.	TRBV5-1	CASRRSYEQYF	TGCGCCAGCAGACGTTCCTACGAGCAGTACTTC
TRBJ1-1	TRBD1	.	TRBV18	CAARTGRGTEAFF	TGTGCCGCTCGGACAGGTCGAGGCACTGAAGCTTTCTTT
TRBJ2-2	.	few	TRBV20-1	CSAPVVAGPGELFF	TGCAGTGCCCCCGTTGTAGCAGGGCCCGGGGAGCTGTTTTTT
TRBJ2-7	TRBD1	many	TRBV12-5	CASGATDRGYEQYF	TGTGCTAGTGGGGCCACGGACAGGGGGTACGAGCAGTACTTC
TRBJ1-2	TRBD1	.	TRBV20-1	CSAEGASGKANYGYTF	TGCAGTGCCGAGGGGGCATCGGGGAAAGCTAACTATGGCTACACCTTC
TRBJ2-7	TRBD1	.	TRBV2	CASSEGQSYEQYF	TGTGCCAGCAGTGAGGGACAGAGCTACGAGCAGTACTTC
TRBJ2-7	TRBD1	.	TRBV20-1	CSAREVPGQPYEQYF	TGCAGTGCTAGAGAGGTTCCGGGACAGCCCTACGAGCAGTACTTC
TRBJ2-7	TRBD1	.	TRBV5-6	CASSLGGTASYEQYF	TGTGCCAGCAGCTTGGGTGGGACAGCTTCCTACGAGCAGTACTTC
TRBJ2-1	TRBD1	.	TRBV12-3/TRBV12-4	CASSIRTGYNEQFF	TGTGCCAGCAGTATCCGGACAGGTTACAATGAGCAGTTCTTC
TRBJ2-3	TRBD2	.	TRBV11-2	CASSNQVAGGPGTDTQYF	TGTGCCAGCAGCAACCAGGTAGCGGGAGGGCCTGGAACAGATACGCAGTATTTT
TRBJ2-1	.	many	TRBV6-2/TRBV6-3	CASSYQLSYNEQFF	TGTGCCAGCAGTTACCAGCTCTCCTACAATGAGCAGTTCTTC
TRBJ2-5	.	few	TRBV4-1	CASSQDSSAETQYF	TGCGCCAGCAGCCAAGACAGTTCTGCAGAGACCCAGTACTTC
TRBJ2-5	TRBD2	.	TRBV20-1	CSANGLAQETQYF	TGCAGTGCTAACGGACTAGCCCAAGAGACCCAGTACTTC
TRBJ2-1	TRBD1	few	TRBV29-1	CSVAGTGDSYNEQFF	TGCAGCGTGGCCGGGACAGGGGACTCCTACAATGAGCAGTTCTTC